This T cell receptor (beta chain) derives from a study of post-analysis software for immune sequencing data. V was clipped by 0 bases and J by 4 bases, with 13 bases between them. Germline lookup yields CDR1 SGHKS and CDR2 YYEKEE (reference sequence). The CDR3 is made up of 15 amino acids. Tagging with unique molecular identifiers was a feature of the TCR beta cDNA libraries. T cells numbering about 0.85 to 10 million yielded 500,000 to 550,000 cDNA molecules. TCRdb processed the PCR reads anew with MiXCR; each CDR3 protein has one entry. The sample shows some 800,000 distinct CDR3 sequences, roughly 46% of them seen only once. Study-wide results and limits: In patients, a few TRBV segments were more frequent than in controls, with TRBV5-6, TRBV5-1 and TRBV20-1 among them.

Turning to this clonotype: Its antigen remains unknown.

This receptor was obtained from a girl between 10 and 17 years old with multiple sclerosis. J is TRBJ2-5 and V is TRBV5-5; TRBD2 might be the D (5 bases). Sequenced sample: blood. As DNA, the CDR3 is TGTGCCAGCAGCTTGGTTGGACGAGGAGGAGAGACCCAGTACTTC. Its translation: CASSLVGRGGETQYF.